The source of this TCR beta chain is a study of blood T cell repertoires in COVID-19. This CDR3 region has 16 residues. Trimming left V 3 bases short and J 0 bases short, with 13 bases between. The germline CDR1 and CDR2 sequences are SGHDT and YYEEEE. The data were produced by immunoSEQ multiplex PCR, yet TCRdb's version contains in-frame clones alone and is incomplete. Of 130,000 or so clones listed, around 80% are singletons. The count of this clone is one. The sequence was collected from a man at least 80 years old with active or convalescent COVID-19. The rearrangement joins TRBV5-6 to TRBJ1-3, with D possibly being TRBD1 (6 bases). The sample was peripheral blood. CDR3 DNA sequence: TGTGCCAGCAGCTGGGGCGGACAGAGCTCTGGAAACACCATATATTTT. Protein: CASSWGGQSSGNTIYF.